The rows below give T cell receptor beta chains drawn from one sample of a study of beta chain features in type 1 diabetes. Measured with immunoSEQ multiplex PCR; TCRdb has only the in-frame clones, and not every one. Found here are hundreds of thousands of clones, roughly 15% of them singletons; the top ten hold 0.015% to 0.017%. The sample was naive CD4+ T cells from blood. The receptors stem from a man between 18 and 29 years old with type 1 diabetes. Both conserved end residues are part of each CDR3. D genes are given only for firm matches. The listing skips clone size in some rows; elsewhere it reads once, few, many or a size class.

j_gene | d_gene | abundance | v_gene | CDR3nt | CDR3aa
TRBJ2-1 | TRBD2 | few | TRBV29-1 | TGCAGCGTTGAGTTCGGGACTAGCGGGTGGTTCTCCTACAATGAGCAGTTCTTC | CSVEFGTSGWFSYNEQFF
TRBJ2-5 | TRBD2 | . | TRBV28 | TGTGCCAGCAGTTTTAGCGGGAAGGGGGAGACCCAGTACTTC | CASSFSGKGETQYF
TRBJ2-5 | . | . | TRBV29-1 | TGCAGCGTTGCCAGAAACCAAGAGACCCAGTACTTC | CSVARNQETQYF
TRBJ1-2 | . | few | TRBV5-1 | TGCGCCAGCAGTTTGGACAGAAACTATGGCTACACCTTC | CASSLDRNYGYTF
TRBJ1-1 | . | . | TRBV29-1 | TGCAGCGTTCGTGGGGGCCTCACTGAAGCTTTCTTT | CSVRGGLTEAFF
TRBJ2-5 | TRBD2 | . | TRBV6-5 | TGTGCCAGCTTTGACGTGGGGGGGATGGAGACCCAGTACTTC | CASFDVGGMETQYF
TRBJ2-5 | TRBD2 | . | TRBV5-1 | TGCGCCAGCAGCCACGGGCTAGCGGGAGCTCAAGAGACCCAGTACTTC | CASSHGLAGAQETQYF
TRBJ2-3 | . | . | TRBV30 | TGTGCCTGGAGTGTAACGGCAGATACGCAGTATTTT | CAWSVTADTQYF
TRBJ1-1 | . | few | TRBV6-1 | TGTGCCAGCAGTCCAGAGGGGAACACTGAAGCTTTCTTT | CASSPEGNTEAFF
TRBJ1-5 | . | few | TRBV29-1 | TGCAGCGTTGTGGGAGGGTATAGCAATCAGCCCCAGCATTTT | CSVVGGYSNQPQHF
TRBJ2-3 | TRBD2 | . | TRBV18 | TGTGCCAGCTCACCCACTTTAGCGGGGTTCACAGATACGCAGTATTTT | CASSPTLAGFTDTQYF
TRBJ2-2 | TRBD2 | . | TRBV28 | TGTGCCAGCAGTTTATCGACTAGCGGGGACACCGGGGAGCTGTTTTTT | CASSLSTSGDTGELFF
TRBJ1-2 | . | . | TRBV5-6 | TGTGCCAGCAGCTTTGGAGGGGTTGGTGGCTACACCTTC | CASSFGGVGGYTF
TRBJ2-6 | . | few | TRBV19 | TGTGCCAGTAGTTCCTGGACAGCCCGCTCTGGGGCCAACGTCCTGACTTTC | CASSSWTARSGANVLTF
TRBJ2-7 | TRBD2 | . | TRBV5-1 | TGCGCCAGCAGCTTTCGCCTCTTGACTAGCGGGAGCTCCTACGAGCAGTACTTC | CASSFRLLTSGSSYEQYF
TRBJ2-5 | TRBD2 | . | TRBV7-2 | TGTGCCAGCAGCTCGTTGACTAGCGGGAGAGGGGGTAGGCAAGAGACCCAGTACTTC | CASSSLTSGRGGRQETQYF
TRBJ2-1 | TRBD1 | . | TRBV30 | TGTGCCTGGACCTCCGGACAGGGATTAGGTGAGCAGTTCTTC | CAWTSGQGLGEQFF
TRBJ2-1 | . | few | TRBV7-9 | TGTGCCAGCAGCCATCCCCCCCCGGGGTCGGAGGAGCAGTTCTTC | CASSHPPPGSEEQFF
TRBJ2-3 | TRBD1 | . | TRBV30 | TGTGCCTGGAGCCGGACAGGTTTCACAGATACGCAGTATTTT | CAWSRTGFTDTQYF
TRBJ2-5 | . | few | TRBV9 | TGTGCCAGCAGCGTAGGAACGGGAGCCACACAGACCCAGTACTTC | CASSVGTGATQTQYF
TRBJ2-5 | . | . | TRBV28 | TGTGCCAGCTTCCCAGGGCCACAGGACGGAGACCAAGAGACCCAGTACTTC | CASFPGPQDGDQETQYF
TRBJ1-6 | TRBD1 | once | TRBV9 | TGTGCCAGCAGCGGACCCACAGGGGGCATGGATTCACCCCTCCACTTT | CASSGPTGGMDSPLHF